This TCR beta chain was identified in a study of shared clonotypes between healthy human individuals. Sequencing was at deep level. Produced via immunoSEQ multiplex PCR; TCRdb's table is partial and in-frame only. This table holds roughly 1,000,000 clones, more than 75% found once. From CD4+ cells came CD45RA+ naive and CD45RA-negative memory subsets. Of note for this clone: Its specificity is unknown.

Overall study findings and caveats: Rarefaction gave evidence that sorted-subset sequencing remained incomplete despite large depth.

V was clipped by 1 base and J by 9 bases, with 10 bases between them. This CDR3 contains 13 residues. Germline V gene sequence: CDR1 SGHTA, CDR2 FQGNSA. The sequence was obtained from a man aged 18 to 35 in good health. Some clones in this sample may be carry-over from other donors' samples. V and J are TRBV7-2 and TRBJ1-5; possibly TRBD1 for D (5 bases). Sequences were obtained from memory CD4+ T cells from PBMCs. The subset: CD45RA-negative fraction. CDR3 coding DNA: TGTGCCAGCAGCTTAGTTCTGCAGGGGCCCCAGCATTTT. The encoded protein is CASSLVLQGPQHF.